Included here is one T cell receptor beta chain sequence, with context. Its antigen remains unidentified. The data were taken from a study of T cell repertoires in cytomegalovirus infection. Study overall: Through public TCR beta signatures, both CMV infection and matching HLA type were indicated.

The V end lost 1 base, the J end lost 5 bases, and 11 bases lay between the germline ends. Per the germline V gene, CDR1 is ENHRY and CDR2 is SYGVKD. This CDR3 is 14 amino acids long. Study-wide results and caveats: Summed public TCR beta family frequency identified CMV carriers bearing the relevant HLA.

TCRdb processed the reads anew with MiXCR; each CDR3 protein has one entry. The sample carries approximately 500,000 distinct CDR3 sequences, 26% recorded once. The rearrangement joins TRBV10-3 to TRBJ1-2; possible D gene TRBD1, 5 bases. What was sequenced was PBMCs. This clonotype originated in a human donor in good health (CMV status not recorded). Some clones in this sample may be carry-over from other donors' samples. CDR3 in DNA: TGTGCCATCAGTGAGTGGGGCAGAAAATATGGCTACACCTTC. This encodes CAISEWGRKYGYTF.